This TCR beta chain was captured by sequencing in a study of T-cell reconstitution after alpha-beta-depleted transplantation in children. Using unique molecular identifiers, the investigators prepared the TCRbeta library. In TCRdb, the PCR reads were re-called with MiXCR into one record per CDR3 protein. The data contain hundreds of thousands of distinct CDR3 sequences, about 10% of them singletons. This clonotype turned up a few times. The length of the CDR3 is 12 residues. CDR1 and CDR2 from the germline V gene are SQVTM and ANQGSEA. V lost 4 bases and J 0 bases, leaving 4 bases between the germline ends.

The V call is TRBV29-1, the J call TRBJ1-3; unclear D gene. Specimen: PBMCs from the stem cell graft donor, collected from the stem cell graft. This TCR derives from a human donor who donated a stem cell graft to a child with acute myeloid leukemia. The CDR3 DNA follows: TGCAGCGTTGCGCTCTCTGGAAACACCATATATTTT. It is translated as CSVALSGNTIYF.